This T cell receptor (beta chain) was sequenced in a study of glioma-infiltrating T cells after dendritic cell vaccination. TCRdb keeps only in-frame clones here, not all; method: immunoSEQ multiplex PCR. The sample comprises about 50,000 clones, roughly 90% of which are singletons, and around 5% rests with the top ten. CDR1 is GTSNPN, CDR2 SVGIG, per germline (reference sequence). The CDR3 has 10 residues. V was clipped by 6 bases and J by 7 bases, with 9 bases between them. The time point: after dendritic cell vaccination, including at tumor progression/relapse. Sequencing was performed on blood, taken after dendritic cell vaccination. The receptor's source is a human donor with glioblastoma. The chain carries TRBV30 and TRBJ1-1; possible D gene TRBD1, 5 bases. CDR3 in amino acids: CACQGVEAFF. In DNA, the CDR3 is TGTGCCTGTCAGGGCGTTGAAGCTTTCTTT.